Sequencing of this TCR beta chain was carried out in a study of molecular identifiers for immune sequencing clone quantification. General observations from the study: Spiked Jurkat TCR RNA from one cell was reportedly detectable among around 960,000 naive cells.

TCRdb independently ran MiXCR on the PCR reads; one entry per CDR3 protein. This table holds just under 65,000 distinct CDR3 sequences, less than 20% found once. Many counts were recorded for this clonotype. The antigen is not known. The germline CDR1 and CDR2 sequences are DFQATT and SNEGSKA (reference sequence). The CDR3 spans 16 residues. V shed 0 bases and J shed 4 bases, with 17 bases lying between them. The receptor comes from a human donor in good health. Some libraries in this study had Jurkat cell RNA spiked in. Sequenced sample: naive CD8+ T cells from blood, with Jurkat cell RNA spiked in. The subset: FACS-sorted CD8+CD4-CCR7+CD45RA+ naive T cells. The chain is built from TRBV20-1 and TRBJ2-3, with D perhaps matching TRBD1 or TRBD2 (5 bases each). CDR3 sequence: CSARDRDSTRADTQYF. The CDR3 region has the DNA TGCAGTGCTAGAGACCGTGACAGTACGCGGGCAGATACGCAGTATTTT.